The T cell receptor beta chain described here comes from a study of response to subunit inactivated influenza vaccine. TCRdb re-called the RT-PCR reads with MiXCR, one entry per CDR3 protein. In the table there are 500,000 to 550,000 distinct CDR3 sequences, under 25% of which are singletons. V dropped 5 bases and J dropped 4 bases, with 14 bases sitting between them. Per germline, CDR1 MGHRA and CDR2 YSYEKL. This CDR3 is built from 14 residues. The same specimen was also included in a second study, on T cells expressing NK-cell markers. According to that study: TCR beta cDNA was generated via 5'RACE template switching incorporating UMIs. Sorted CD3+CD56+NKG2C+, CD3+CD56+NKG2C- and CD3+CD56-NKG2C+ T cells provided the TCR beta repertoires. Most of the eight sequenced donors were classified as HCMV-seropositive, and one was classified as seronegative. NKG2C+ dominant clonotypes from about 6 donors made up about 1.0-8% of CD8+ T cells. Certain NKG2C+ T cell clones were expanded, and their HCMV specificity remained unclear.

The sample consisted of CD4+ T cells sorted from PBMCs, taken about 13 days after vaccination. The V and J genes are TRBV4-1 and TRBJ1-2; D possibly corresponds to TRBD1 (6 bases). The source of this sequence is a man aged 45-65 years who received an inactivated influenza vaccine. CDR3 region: CASSSLQGGYGYTF. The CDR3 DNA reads TGCGCCAGCAGCAGTTTACAGGGCGGCTATGGCTACACCTTC.